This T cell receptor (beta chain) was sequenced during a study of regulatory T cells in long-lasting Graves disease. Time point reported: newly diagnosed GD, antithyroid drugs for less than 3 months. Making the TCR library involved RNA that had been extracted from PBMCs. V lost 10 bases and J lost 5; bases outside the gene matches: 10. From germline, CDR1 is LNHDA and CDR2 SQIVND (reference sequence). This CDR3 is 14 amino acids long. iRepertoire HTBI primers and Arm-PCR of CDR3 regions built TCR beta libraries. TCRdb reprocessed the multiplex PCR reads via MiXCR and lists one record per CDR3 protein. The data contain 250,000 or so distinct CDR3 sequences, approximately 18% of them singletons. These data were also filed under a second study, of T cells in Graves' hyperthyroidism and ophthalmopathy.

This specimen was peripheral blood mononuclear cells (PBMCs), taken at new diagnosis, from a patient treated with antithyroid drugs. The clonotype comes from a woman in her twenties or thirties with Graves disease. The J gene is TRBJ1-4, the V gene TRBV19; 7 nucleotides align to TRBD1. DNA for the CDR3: TGTGCCACCTCGACAGGGAGGACGAATGAAAAACTGTTTTTT. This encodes CATSTGRTNEKLFF.